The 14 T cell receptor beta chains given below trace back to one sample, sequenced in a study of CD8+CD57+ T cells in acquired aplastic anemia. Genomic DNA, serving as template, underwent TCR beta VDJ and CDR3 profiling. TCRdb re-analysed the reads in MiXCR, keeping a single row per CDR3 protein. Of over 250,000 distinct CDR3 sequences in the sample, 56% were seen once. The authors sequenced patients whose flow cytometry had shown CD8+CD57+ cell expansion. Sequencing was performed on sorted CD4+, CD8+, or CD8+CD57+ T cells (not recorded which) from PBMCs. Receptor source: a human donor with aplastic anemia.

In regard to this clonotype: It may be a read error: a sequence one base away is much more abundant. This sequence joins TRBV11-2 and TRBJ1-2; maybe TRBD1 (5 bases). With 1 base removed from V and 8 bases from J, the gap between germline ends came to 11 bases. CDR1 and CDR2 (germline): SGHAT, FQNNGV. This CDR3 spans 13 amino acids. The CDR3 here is CASSLGGIEGYTF. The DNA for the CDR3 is TGTGCCAGCAGCTTAGGGGGGATTGAGGGCTACACCTTC.

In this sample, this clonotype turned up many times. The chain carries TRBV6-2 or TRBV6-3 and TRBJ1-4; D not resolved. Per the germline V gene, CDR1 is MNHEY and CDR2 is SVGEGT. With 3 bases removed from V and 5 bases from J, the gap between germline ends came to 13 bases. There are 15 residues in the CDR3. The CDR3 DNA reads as TGTGCCAGCAGTTATGGACTTCGGCAAAATGAAAAACTGTTTTTT. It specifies CASSYGLRQNEKLFF.

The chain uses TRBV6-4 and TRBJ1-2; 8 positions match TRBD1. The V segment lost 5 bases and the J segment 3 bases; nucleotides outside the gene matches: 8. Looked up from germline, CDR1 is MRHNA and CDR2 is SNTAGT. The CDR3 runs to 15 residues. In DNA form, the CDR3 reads TGTGCCAGCAGTCCCTCGATGGGACAGGACTATGGCTACACCTTC. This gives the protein CASSPSMGQDYGYTF.

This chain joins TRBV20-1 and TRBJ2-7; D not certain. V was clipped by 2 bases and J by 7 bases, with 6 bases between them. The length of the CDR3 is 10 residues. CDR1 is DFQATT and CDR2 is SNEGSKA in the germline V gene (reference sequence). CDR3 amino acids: CSARRFEQYF. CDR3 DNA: TGCAGTGCTAGAAGATTTGAGCAGTACTTC.

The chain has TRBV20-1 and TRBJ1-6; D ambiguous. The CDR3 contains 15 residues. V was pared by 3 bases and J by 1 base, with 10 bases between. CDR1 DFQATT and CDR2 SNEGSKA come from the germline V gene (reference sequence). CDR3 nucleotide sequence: TGCAGTGCTAGGTATCGGGAATCCTATAATTCACCCCTCCACTTT. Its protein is CSARYRESYNSPLHF.

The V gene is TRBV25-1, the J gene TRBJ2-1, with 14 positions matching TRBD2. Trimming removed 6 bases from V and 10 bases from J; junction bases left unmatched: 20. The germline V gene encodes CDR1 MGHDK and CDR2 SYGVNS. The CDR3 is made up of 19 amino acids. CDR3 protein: CASRGGTGEEWTSGREQFF. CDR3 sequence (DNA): TGTGCCAGCAGAGGGGGGACAGGGGAAGAATGGACTAGCGGGAGGGAGCAGTTCTTC.

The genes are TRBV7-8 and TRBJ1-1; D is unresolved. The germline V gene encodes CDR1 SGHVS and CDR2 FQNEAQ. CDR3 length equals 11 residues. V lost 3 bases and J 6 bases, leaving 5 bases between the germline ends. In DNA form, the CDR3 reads TGTGCCAGCAGCTTGAGGGCTGAAGCTTTCTTT. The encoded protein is CASSLRAEAFF.

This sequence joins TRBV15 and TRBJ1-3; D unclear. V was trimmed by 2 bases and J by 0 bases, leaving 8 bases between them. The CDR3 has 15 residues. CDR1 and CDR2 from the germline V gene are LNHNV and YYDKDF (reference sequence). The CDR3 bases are TGTGCCACCAGCAGACAGGCCTACTCTGGAAACACCATATATTTT. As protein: CATSRQAYSGNTIYF.

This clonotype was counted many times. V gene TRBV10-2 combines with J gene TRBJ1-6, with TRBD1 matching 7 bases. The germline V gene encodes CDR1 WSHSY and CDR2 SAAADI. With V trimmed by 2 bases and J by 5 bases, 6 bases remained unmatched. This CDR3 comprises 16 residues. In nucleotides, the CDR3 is TGCGCCAGCAGTGAGGATGACAGGGTGAATAATTCACCCCTCCACTTT. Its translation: CASSEDDRVNNSPLHF.

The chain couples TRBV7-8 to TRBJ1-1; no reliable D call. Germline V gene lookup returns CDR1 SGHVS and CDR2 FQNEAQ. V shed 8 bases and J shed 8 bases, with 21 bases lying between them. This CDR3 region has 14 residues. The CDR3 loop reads CASFGPGRSSEAFF. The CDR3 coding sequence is TGTGCCAGCTTTGGCCCGGGTAGATCTTCCGAAGCTTTCTTT.

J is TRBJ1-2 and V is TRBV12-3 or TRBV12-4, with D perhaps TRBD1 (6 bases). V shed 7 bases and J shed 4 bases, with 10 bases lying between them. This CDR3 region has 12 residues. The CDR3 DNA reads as TGTGCCAGCAATGGGGGCGTCTATGGCTACACCTTC. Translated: CASNGGVYGYTF.

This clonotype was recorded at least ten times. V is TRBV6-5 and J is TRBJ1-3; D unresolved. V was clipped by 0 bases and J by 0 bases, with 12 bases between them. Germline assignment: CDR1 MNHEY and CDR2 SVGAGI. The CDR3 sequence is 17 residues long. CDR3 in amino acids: CASSYSPRPDSGNTIYF. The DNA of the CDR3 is TGTGCCAGCAGTTACTCGCCAAGACCCGACTCTGGAAACACCATATATTTT.

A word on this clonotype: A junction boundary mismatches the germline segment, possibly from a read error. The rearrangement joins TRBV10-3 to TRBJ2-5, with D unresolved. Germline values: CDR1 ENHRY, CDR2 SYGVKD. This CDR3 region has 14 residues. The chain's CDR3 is CAISESGGKETQYF. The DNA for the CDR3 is TGTGCCATCAGCGAGTCGGGCGGCAAGGAGACCCAGTACTTC.

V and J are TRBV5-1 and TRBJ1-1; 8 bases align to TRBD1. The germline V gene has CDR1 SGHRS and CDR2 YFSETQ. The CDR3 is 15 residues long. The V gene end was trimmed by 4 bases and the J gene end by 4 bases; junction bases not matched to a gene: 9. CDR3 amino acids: CASSIYRGGLTEAFF. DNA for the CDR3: TGCGCCAGCAGCATTTACAGGGGGGGTCTCACTGAAGCTTTCTTT.